This T cell receptor beta chain came from a study of blood T cell repertoires in COVID-19. The CDR3 has 14 amino acids. Looked up from germline, CDR1 is LNHDA and CDR2 is SQIVND (reference sequence). V was trimmed by 5 bases and J by 11 bases, leaving 21 bases between them. Sequenced by immunoSEQ multiplex PCR; TCRdb stores in-frame clones only, minus some. The sample lists fewer than 250,000 clones; roughly 80% were seen once. This chain joins TRBV19 and TRBJ1-1; D might be TRBD1 (5 bases). The sequencing input was peripheral blood. The receptor comes from a human donor in a cohort sampled during active COVID-19. CDR3 nucleotide sequence: TGTGCCAGTAGTTCCTTCTCGGGGGAGCGGGATGCTTTCTTT. Residues: CASSSFSGERDAFF.